Sequencing of this T cell receptor beta chain was carried out in a study of T cell clonality in common variable immunodeficiency. Study-wide findings and caveats: CVID subjects shared fewer TCRbeta clones than healthy controls did. CVID subjects showed higher TCRbeta clonality than healthy controls. Fewer deletions and N-nucleotide insertions were reportedly seen in common variable immunodeficiency TCR beta sequences.

Clones were read by immunoSEQ multiplex PCR, and TCRdb kept only the in-frame ones, dropping some. The sample shows more than 35,000 clones, none of them appearing just once. The CDR3 is 15 amino acids. V lost 4 bases, J lost 1 base, and 14 bases lay in between. Germline V CDR1 and CDR2: GTSNPN, SVGIG (reference sequence). This clone has ten or more counts. Antigen: not known. The DNA ends 3 residues before the CDR3 does, and the rest of the CDR3 is filled in from the germline J gene. This receptor was obtained from a human donor with common variable immunodeficiency. This chain connects TRBV30 to TRBJ1-3; tentative D call: TRBD1 (5 bases). Material: peripheral blood mononuclear cells. CDR3 DNA (partial): TGTGCCTGGACTCAGCAGGGATTTTCTGGAAACACC. It specifies CAWTQQGFSGNT. The full CDR3 protein reads CAWTQQGFSGNTIYF.